This TCR beta chain emerged from a study of T cell responses to AZD1222 COVID-19 vaccine. About the research overall: Pooled in the analysis were second doses at about 4 or about 12 weeks.

This table comes from immunoSEQ multiplex PCR, and its TCRdb copy is limited to in-frame clones, with some not included. This table holds around 95,000 clones, approximately 90% found once. About this clone itself: Its antigen remains unknown.

Trimming took 6 bases from V and 0 from J, leaving 12 bases between them. This CDR3 has 16 amino acids. Germline CDR1 ENHRY, CDR2 SYGVKD. Overall study results and limits: Females outnumbered males among donors, who were mostly white British; clonal diversity was possibly underestimated. Repertoire sampling was restricted to post-peak T cell response timepoints. Spike-specific TCR depth and breadth grew after two AZD1222 doses.

The chain carries TRBV10-3 and TRBJ1-6; perhaps TRBD1 as D (5 bases). The sequence came from an adult in good health. The sequencing used peripheral blood, collected on day 0 of AZD1222 vaccination. The chain's CDR3 is CAIRNPDSSYNSPLHF. The DNA of the CDR3 is TGTGCCATCAGAAACCCCGACAGCTCCTATAATTCACCCCTCCACTTT.